This T cell receptor beta chain was captured in a study of shared clonotypes between healthy human individuals. Study-wide findings and caveats: Memory subsets had estimated richness that was generally smaller than that of naive subsets.

Remarks on this clone: Its specificity is not known.

Profiling relied on immunoSEQ multiplex PCR, and the TCRdb table lists in-frame clones only, not all of them. Here the sample spans over a million clones, around 74% being singletons. Trimming removed 5 bases at V and 3 bases at J, with 17 bases between. The CDR3 consists of 16 residues. Germline CDR1 reads KGHSH; CDR2 reads LQKENI. The sequence was obtained from a man in his late teens or twenties in good health. Sequencing input: memory CD4+ T cells sorted from blood. Noted subset: CD45RA-negative fraction. This sequence joins TRBV18 and TRBJ1-5, with D possibly TRBD1 on 5 matching bases. The CDR3 loop reads CASSSEMDKDNQPQHF. CDR3 coding DNA: TGTGCCAGCTCATCTGAAATGGACAAAGACAATCAGCCCCAGCATTTT.